This T cell receptor (beta chain) was retrieved from a study of blood T cell repertoires in COVID-19. Study processing details: For nucleated cells, counts were estimated from reference gene primer amplification. Assay: immunoSEQ multiplex PCR; the TCRdb copy retains only in-frame clones and omits some. That table gives V, J and clone size, and the DNA gave D and trimming. This sample has approximately 140,000 clones, with 88% found just once. This clonotype was sampled from a human donor with COVID-19, enrolled during active disease. The donor label of this sample is uncertain. Sequenced sample: peripheral blood.

For the CDR3, the DNA is TGTGCCAGCCGATGGACACGAACTGGAAACACCATATATTTT. Translated, it gives CASRWTRTGNTIYF. The genes are TRBV6-5 and TRBJ1-3; D is perhaps TRBD1 (5 bases). CDR3 length equals 14 residues. Trimming removed 8 bases from V and 2 bases from J, with 13 bases in between. Germline lookup yields CDR1 MNHEY and CDR2 SVGAGI.